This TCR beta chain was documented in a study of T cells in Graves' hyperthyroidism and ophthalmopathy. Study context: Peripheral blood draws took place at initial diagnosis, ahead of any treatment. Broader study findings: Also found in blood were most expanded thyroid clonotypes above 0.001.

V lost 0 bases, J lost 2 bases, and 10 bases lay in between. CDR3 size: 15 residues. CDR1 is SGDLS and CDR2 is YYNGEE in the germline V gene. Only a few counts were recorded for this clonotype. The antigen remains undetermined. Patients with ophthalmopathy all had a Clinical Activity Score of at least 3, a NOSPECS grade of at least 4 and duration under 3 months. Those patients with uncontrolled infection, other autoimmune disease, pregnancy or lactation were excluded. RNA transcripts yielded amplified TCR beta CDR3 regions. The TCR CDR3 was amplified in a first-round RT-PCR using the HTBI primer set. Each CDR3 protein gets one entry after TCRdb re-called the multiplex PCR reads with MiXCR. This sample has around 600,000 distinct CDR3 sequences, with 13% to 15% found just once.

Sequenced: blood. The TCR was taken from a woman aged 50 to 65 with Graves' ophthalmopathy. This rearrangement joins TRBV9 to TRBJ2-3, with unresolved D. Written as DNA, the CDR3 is TGTGCCAGCAGCGTAGGTGGGCTCACCACAGATACGCAGTATTTT. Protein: CASSVGGLTTDTQYF.